This paragraph reports one TCR beta chain. Its antigen is unknown. V dropped 5 bases and J dropped 4 bases, with 14 bases sitting between them. Germline V lookup: CDR1 MNHEY, CDR2 SMNVEV (reference sequence). The CDR3 is 14 residues long. Here immunoSEQ multiplex PCR was the method, and the copy in TCRdb shows in-frame clones only, minus some. The profile covers approximately 110,000 clones, with roughly 87% appearing a single time and roughly 1.2% taken by the ten largest. These data come from a study of T cell responses to AZD1222 COVID-19 vaccine. Study overall: Some second doses came at about 4 weeks and others at about 12 weeks; these were pooled.

General study findings and limits: Elevations in Spike-specific TCR breadth and depth followed administration of two AZD1222 doses. White British people made up most donors, females outnumbered males, and clonal diversity was possibly underestimated. None of the repertoires were sampled until the peak T cell response had passed.

Sequencing was performed on peripheral blood, taken on day 0 of AZD1222 vaccination. The chain has TRBV27 and TRBJ1-1, with TRBD1 as a possible D gene (6 bases). This receptor was taken from an adult in good health. CDR3 coding DNA: TGTGCCAGCAGTCCAATCAGGGGATTCACTGAAGCTTTCTTT. Translation gives CASSPIRGFTEAFF.